The 10 T cell receptor beta chains below all came from one sample that was sequenced in a study of T cells after yellow fever vaccination. TCRdb called the 5' RACE reads again in MiXCR, with one record for every CDR3 protein. Altogether 150,000 to 200,000 distinct CDR3 sequences are present, 6% to 7.5% being singletons, with the ten largest covering more than 2%. Material: CD4+ T cells sorted from PBMCs, obtained about 5 days after the first yellow fever vaccination. These receptors came from a man aged 18 to 29 who received the YFV17D yellow fever vaccine.

This clonotype was observed a handful of times. The J gene is TRBJ2-3, the V gene TRBV5-4; D not certain. Trimming cost V 3 bases and J 1 base, with 3 bases left between them. The CDR3 length is 12 residues. Germline V lookup: CDR1 SGHNT, CDR2 YYREEE (reference sequence). The CDR3 DNA follows: TGTGCCAGCAGCTCCGGCACAGATACGCAGTATTTT. Translated: CASSSGTDTQYF.

A few counts support this clonotype. CDR3: CASSPDTNTGELFF. CDR3 in DNA: TGTGCCAGCAGCCCCGACACGAACACCGGGGAGCTGTTTTTT. The chain is built from TRBV5-4 and TRBJ2-2; D unclear. With 4 bases removed from V and 0 bases from J, the gap between germline ends came to 7 bases. CDR3 length equals 14 residues. Germline V gene data show CDR1 as SGHNT and CDR2 as YYREEE (reference sequence).

This clonotype appeared many times. The V call is TRBV12-3 or TRBV12-4, the J call TRBJ1-6; TRBD1 aligns across 8 bases. The length of the CDR3 is 15 residues. The V segment lost 6 bases and the J segment 7 bases; nucleotides outside the gene matches: 8. In nucleotides, the CDR3 is TGTGCCAGCAGGATACGGACAGGGAACAATTCACCCCTCCACTTT. This sequence encodes CASRIRTGNNSPLHF.

This clonotype was seen ten or more times. The chain carries TRBV30 and TRBJ2-2; TRBD2 matches 8 bases. Germline V gene lookup returns CDR1 GTSNPN and CDR2 SVGIG (reference sequence). V was clipped by 2 bases and J by 0 bases; unmatched bases: 8. The CDR3 loop spans 17 amino acids. In nucleotides, the CDR3 is TGTGCCTGGAGTAGGTATAGCGGGGTAACGAACACCGGGGAGCTGTTTTTT. It yields the protein CAWSRYSGVTNTGELFF.

As to this clonotype: This may be a read error, as it is one base from a much larger clone. The chain carries TRBV12-3 or TRBV12-4 and TRBJ1-2, with D unresolved. The CDR3 totals 14 residues. V lost 5 bases, J lost 2 bases, and 12 bases lay in between. The CDR3: CASSINPENYGYTF. The CDR3 region has the DNA TGTGCCAGCAGTATTAATCCGGAAAACTATGGCTACACCTTC.

The V and J genes are TRBV9 and TRBJ1-6, with unresolved D. The V and J ends lost 0 bases and 11 bases respectively, with 18 bases between them. CDR1 and CDR2 (germline): SGDLS, YYNGEE. CDR3 size: 16 residues. The CDR3 coding sequence is TGTGCCAGCAGCGTAGCTCCTGGGGAAGTATTGACACCCCTCCACTTT. As protein: CASSVAPGEVLTPLHF.

This clonotype has a count of ten or more. CDR3 region: CASSFESGVTNEKLFF. The CDR3 DNA is TGTGCCAGCAGCTTTGAGTCAGGGGTGACTAATGAAAAACTGTTTTTT. The rearrangement uses TRBV11-2 and TRBJ1-4, with D maybe TRBD1 (6 bases). There are 16 residues in the CDR3. Germline V gene sequence: CDR1 SGHAT, CDR2 FQNNGV. V gave up 3 bases and J gave up 2 bases, with 13 bases separating them.

This clonotype was seen a handful of times. The chain is built from TRBV19 and TRBJ2-7, with 8 bases lining up with TRBD1. The CDR3 consists of 15 residues. Germline loops: CDR1 LNHDA, CDR2 SQIVND (reference sequence). Trimming cost V 6 bases and J 5 bases; bases outside gene matches: 12. CDR3 bases: TGTGCCAGTAGCGACAGGGGAAAACCGGGAAACGAGCAGTACGTC. This sequence encodes CASSDRGKPGNEQYV.

Ten or more counts support this clonotype. The chain is built from TRBV28 and TRBJ2-3, with D maybe TRBD1 (5 bases). The ends were cut back, 4 bases at V and 2 bases at J, with 7 bases in the middle. Germline V gene lookup returns CDR1 MDHEN and CDR2 SYDVKM. This CDR3 has 13 residues. Written as DNA, the CDR3 is TGTGCCAGCAGTTCAGGGCCCACAGATACGCAGTATTTT. It translates to CASSSGPTDTQYF.

The chain employs TRBV5-4 and TRBJ2-6, with D possibly TRBD1 on 5 matching bases. Germline V gives CDR1 SGHNT, CDR2 YYREEE (reference sequence). V shed 0 bases and J shed 2 bases, with 9 bases lying between them. The length of the CDR3 is 16 residues. CDR3 residues: CASSLAPGPGANVLTF. CDR3 DNA: TGTGCCAGCAGCTTGGCCCCAGGGCCTGGGGCCAACGTCCTGACTTTC. Combining the CDR3 with reference TRBV5-4 and TRBJ2-6 gives the whole variable domain ETGVTQSPTHLIKTRGQQVTLRCSSQSGHNTVSWYQQALGQGPQFIFQYYREEENGRGNFPPRFSGLQFPNYSSELNVNALELDDSALYLCASSLAPGPGANVLTFGAGSRLTVL.